These T cell receptor beta chains were read from a single sample in a study of control samples from healthy donors and cancer patients. Assay: immunoSEQ multiplex PCR; the TCRdb copy retains only in-frame clones and omits some. The sample has fewer than 20,000 clones, roughly nine tenths seen once. The sequenced sample was PBMCs. The source of these receptors is a man in his 60s with head and neck cancer. The CDR3 runs from the conserved cysteine through the conserved F or W. A D gene is named only where the DNA matches it firmly. Size tells how often a clone was seen (once, few, many) or the class of an expanded clone, and some rows leave it out.

>TRBJ1-5|-|13|TRBV6-1|-
TGTGCCAGCAGTTCCTTTCTAAATCAGCCCCAGCATTTT
CASSSFLNQPQHF
>TRBJ1-5|-|14|TRBV2|-
TGTGCCACCACGGGACAAGGTACCGGCCAGCCCCAGCATTTT
CATTGQGTGQPQHF
>TRBJ1-6|-|13|TRBV12-3/TRBV12-4|-
TGTGCCAGCAAGGGGAAATTATATTCACCCCTCCACTTT
CASKGKLYSPLHF
>TRBJ1-6|-|14|TRBV7-2|-
TGTGCCAGCAGCGTCAGGGTTTATAATTCACCCCTCCACTTT
CASSVRVYNSPLHF
>TRBJ2-3|-|16|TRBV28|-
TGTGCCAGCAGTTTTGGGCGGACCTCTAGCACAGATACGCAGTATTTT
CASSFGRTSSTDTQYF
>TRBJ2-2|-|12|TRBV18|-
TGTGCCAGCTCACTTAACACCGGGGAGCTGTTTTTT
CASSLNTGELFF
>TRBJ1-1|-|12|TRBV20-1|-
TGCAGTGCTAGTCGACAGTACACTGAAGCTTTCTTT
CSASRQYTEAFF
>TRBJ1-1|-|11|TRBV2|once
TGTGCCAGCAGCGGTGTCACTGAAGCTTTCTTT
CASSGVTEAFF
>TRBJ2-5|TRBD2|16|TRBV7-3|few
TGTGCCAGCAGCCCTCGTGGGCGGGGGGATAAAGAGACCCAGTACTTC
CASSPRGRGDKETQYF
>TRBJ1-1|-|14|TRBV10-1|-
TGCGCCAGCAGTGAGGGGGGGGCTAACACTGAAGCTTTCTTT
CASSEGGANTEAFF
>TRBJ2-1|-|12|TRBV18|-
TGTGCCAGCTCACCACCGGATAATGAGCAGTTCTTC
CASSPPDNEQFF
>TRBJ2-6|-|19|TRBV2|-
TGTGCCAGCAGTGAAGGCGGGTGGGGGGCCAGCTCTGGGGCCAACGTCCTGACTTTC
CASSEGGWGASSGANVLTF
>TRBJ2-2|-|15|TRBV7-2|-
TGTGCCAGCAGCTTAGGCGGGGTGAACACCGGGGAGCTGTTTTTT
CASSLGGVNTGELFF
>TRBJ2-1|TRBD1|13|TRBV5-1|-
TGCGCCAGCAGCATCGGACAGGGCAATGAGCAGTTCTTC
CASSIGQGNEQFF
>TRBJ1-1|-|17|TRBV12-5|-
TGTGCTAGTGGTTTGGTGACTCTGGGACATATGAACACTGAAGCTTTCTTT
CASGLVTLGHMNTEAFF
>TRBJ1-5|-|13|TRBV27|-
TGTGCCAGCAGTTTTTCGGGTTTTCAGCCCCAGCATTTT
CASSFSGFQPQHF
>TRBJ2-1|TRBD2|15|TRBV7-2|-
TGTGCCAGCAGCTTCGGGCGGGGGGGCACGAATGAGCAGTTCTTC
CASSFGRGGTNEQFF
>TRBJ2-4|-|11|TRBV2|-
TGTGCCAGCGCCAGGATCGTCATTCAGTACTTC
CASARIVIQYF
>TRBJ2-2|-|16|TRBV18|-
TGTGCCAGCTCACCAAGGTCAGGGACCAACACCGGGGAGCTGTTTTTT
CASSPRSGTNTGELFF
>TRBJ2-7|-|13|TRBV7-8|few
TGTGCCAGCAGCTGGTCCGACTCCTACGAGCAGTACTTC
CASSWSDSYEQYF
>TRBJ2-3|TRBD2|16|TRBV7-3|-
TGTGCCAGCAGCAATTCTATAGCGGGGGGCCTGGATACGCAGTATTTT
CASSNSIAGGLDTQYF